This T cell receptor beta chain was captured in a study of shared clonotypes between healthy human individuals. Study outcomes and limitations: Naive subsets generally exceeded memory subsets in estimated richness.

Produced via immunoSEQ multiplex PCR; TCRdb's table is partial and in-frame only. The top ten hold roughly 2% of the sample, which has about 680,000 clones, about three quarters seen once. Concerning this clone itself: Its target is not known.

The sample was memory CD4+ T cells sorted from blood. Subset specified: CD45RA-negative fraction. This TCR derives from a woman aged 25 to 39 in good health.

The CDR3 is CASSGQISYNEQFF. The CDR3 DNA is TGTGCCAGCAGTGGGCAGATCTCCTACAATGAGCAGTTCTTC. The V and J genes are TRBV2 and TRBJ2-1, with unresolved D. Germline V gene lookup returns CDR1 SNHLY and CDR2 FYNNEI. The CDR3 loop spans 14 amino acids. The V gene lost 4 bases and the J gene lost 0 bases, with 7 bases spanning the gap.